This paragraph reports one T cell receptor (beta chain). This entry belongs to a study of blood T cell repertoires in COVID-19. Overall study context: There were acute and convalescent COVID-19 samples, and they came from the United States, Italy and Spain. T cells, B-cell-depleted T cells, or PBMCs provided the cDNA or gDNA that served as material.

V lost 9 bases and J lost 0; bases outside the gene matches: 7. The CDR3 has 15 amino acids. Per germline, CDR1 KGHDR and CDR2 SFDVKD. Per the study methods: Estimation of nucleated cell counts relied on the amplification of reference gene primers. Only in-frame clones appear in the TCRdb table, and some are missing; sequencing was by immunoSEQ multiplex PCR. The D gene and trimming were derived from the DNA, and the V and J assignments and clone size from that table. Among some 190,000 clones listed, over 75% were seen once. Sequencing input: peripheral blood. This chain connects TRBV24-1 to TRBJ2-5; 9 positions match TRBD2. This TCR derives from a woman in her 40s who had recovered from COVID-19. The DNA for the CDR3 is TGTGCCACCGCGGGAGGGCCTCCGTACCAAGAGACCCAGTACTTC. This encodes CATAGGPPYQETQYF.